This T cell receptor beta chain was recovered during a study of T cell responses to AZD1222 COVID-19 vaccine. Whole-study results and caveats: White British donors predominated, females outnumbered males, and clonal diversity was possibly underestimated. Elevations in Spike-specific TCR breadth and depth followed administration of two AZD1222 doses. Of the AZD1222 recipients, only 6 or 7 were seropositive at baseline.

Second-dose timings of about 4 or about 12 weeks were pooled. Assay: immunoSEQ multiplex PCR; the TCRdb copy retains only in-frame clones and omits some. The sample lists 140,000 to 150,000 clones; roughly 89% were seen once. This CDR3 contains 16 residues. Trimming stripped 6 bases from V and 1 base from J, with 18 bases between. The germline gives CDR1 SEHNR, CDR2 FQNEAQ (reference sequence). As to this clone: Its antigen is unknown.

The input for sequencing was peripheral blood, taken 28 days after the second AZD1222 dose. The clonotype originates from an adult who received the AZD1222 COVID-19 vaccine. This sequence joins TRBV7-9 and TRBJ1-1; D is perhaps TRBD1 (5 bases). CDR3 bases: TGTGCCAGCAGACTTACAGGACAAGAAGCGAACACTGAAGCTTTCTTT. It specifies CASRLTGQEANTEAFF.